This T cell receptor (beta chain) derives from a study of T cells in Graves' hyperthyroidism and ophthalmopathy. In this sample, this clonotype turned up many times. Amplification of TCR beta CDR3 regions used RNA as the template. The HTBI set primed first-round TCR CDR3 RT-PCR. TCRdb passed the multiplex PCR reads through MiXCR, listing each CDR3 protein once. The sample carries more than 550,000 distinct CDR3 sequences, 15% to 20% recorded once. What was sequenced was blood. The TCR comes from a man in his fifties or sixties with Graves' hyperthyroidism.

The CDR3 nucleotides read TGTGCCAGCAGCTGGAGGACTCACACAGATACGCAGTATTTT. It translates to CASSWRTHTDTQYF. V and J are TRBV13 and TRBJ2-3, with D possibly matching TRBD2 (5 bases). V gave up 4 bases and J gave up 2 bases, with 10 bases separating them. There are 14 residues in the CDR3. Germline V gene lookup returns CDR1 PRHDT and CDR2 FYEKMQ (reference sequence).